Below, 30 T cell receptor beta chains from the same sample are listed, as sequenced in a study of T cell responses to AZD1222 COVID-19 vaccine. TCRdb's copy holds only in-frame clones and misses some; the assay was immunoSEQ multiplex PCR. The sample has more than 100,000 clones, under 95% seen once. Sequenced here: peripheral blood, sampled 28 days after the second AZD1222 dose. The receptors shown here come from an adult who received the AZD1222 COVID-19 vaccine.

The J gene is TRBJ1-2, the V gene TRBV7-9; TRBD1 is a possible D gene (6 bases). The germline V and J ends were trimmed by 5 bases and 4 bases, with 17 bases remaining between them. Germline V gene sequence: CDR1 SEHNR, CDR2 FQNEAQ (reference sequence). The CDR3 has 15 residues. CDR3 protein: CASSGMAGQSYGYTF. The DNA for the CDR3 is TGTGCCAGCAGCGGTATGGCAGGACAGAGCTATGGCTACACCTTC.

CDR3 DNA: TGTGCCATCAGTGAGACGCAAGGACACCGCACAGATACGCAGTATTTT. It codes for CAISETQGHRTDTQYF. The rearrangement uses TRBV10-3 and TRBJ2-3, with D possibly TRBD1 on 5 matching bases. V was pared by 2 bases and J by 1 base, with 13 bases between. The CDR3 is 16 residues long. Germline values: CDR1 ENHRY, CDR2 SYGVKD.

This chain's CDR3 is CASSQGEGARYEQYF. The CDR3 region has the DNA TGTGCCAGCAGCCAAGGGGAGGGGGCCCGCTACGAGCAGTACTTC. This chain connects TRBV3-1 (or the pseudogene TRBV3-2) to TRBJ2-7; D is tentatively TRBD1 or TRBD2 (7 bases each). Germline CDR1 is LGHDT and CDR2 is YNNKEL (reference sequence). The length of the CDR3 is 15 residues. Trimming took off 1 base at V and 3 bases at J, with 13 bases between the two ends.

The chain employs TRBV27 and TRBJ2-1; TRBD1 agrees at 8 bases. Germline V gene data show CDR1 as MNHEY and CDR2 as SMNVEV (reference sequence). The trim removed 4 bases at V and 7 bases at J, leaving 12 bases unmatched. This CDR3 is 16 amino acids long. CDR3 loop: CASSWFWTGWLNEQFF. The CDR3 region has the DNA TGTGCCAGCAGTTGGTTTTGGACAGGGTGGTTAAATGAGCAGTTCTTC.

The chain has TRBV6-5 and TRBJ1-6; 11 bases fit TRBD1. V lost 5 bases and J lost 10; bases outside the gene matches: 7. The germline gives CDR1 MNHEY, CDR2 SVGAGI. There are 15 residues in the CDR3. CDR3 region: CASSTWDRGRSPLHF. In nucleotides, the CDR3 is TGTGCCAGCAGTACGTGGGACAGGGGGAGATCACCCCTCCACTTT.

The chain recombines TRBV6-4 with TRBJ2-1, with unresolved D. There are 16 residues in the CDR3. Germline V gives CDR1 MRHNA, CDR2 SNTAGT. V shed 7 bases and J shed 2 bases, with 18 bases lying between them. CDR3 in amino acids: CASTENPTAPYNEQFF. In nucleotides, the CDR3 is TGTGCCAGCACCGAAAACCCCACAGCCCCCTACAATGAGCAGTTCTTC.

The chain joins TRBV6-7 to TRBJ1-5, with TRBD1 matching 8 bases. TRBV6-7 is an open reading frame, and its role is uncertain. The CDR3 covers 14 residues. V lost 6 bases to trimming and J lost 7 bases; unmatched junction nucleotides: 8. The CDR3 bases are TGTGCCAGCAGGCACGACAGGGGTAACCAGCCCCAGCATTTT. It yields the protein CASRHDRGNQPQHF.

The rearrangement links TRBV12-3 or TRBV12-4 to TRBJ2-7; 7 nucleotides match TRBD2. The CDR3 covers 13 residues. J lost 3 bases, V lost 10 bases, and 9 bases had no gene match. Here the CDR3 reads CATSPSGNYEQYF. CDR3 nucleotides: TGTGCCACCTCCCCTAGCGGAAACTACGAGCAGTACTTC.

The chain carries TRBV5-5 and TRBJ2-4, with D possibly being TRBD1 (5 bases). This CDR3 comprises 16 residues. Germline V gene sequence: CDR1 SGHKS, CDR2 YYEKEE (reference sequence). V was shortened by 4 bases and J by 0 bases, with 14 bases between the two germline ends. CDR3 in amino acids: CASSLVDSLAKNIQYF. In nucleotides, the CDR3 is TGTGCCAGCAGCCTGGTTGACAGCCTAGCCAAAAACATTCAGTACTTC.

The rearrangement joins TRBV18 to TRBJ1-2; D remains unclear. CDR1 and CDR2 (germline): KGHSH, LQKENI. The CDR3 contains 15 residues. V gave up 1 base and J gave up 6 bases, with 15 bases separating them. This CDR3 is CASSPREAAYDGYTF. In nucleotides, the CDR3 is TGTGCCAGCTCACCACGGGAGGCGGCCTATGATGGCTACACCTTC.

The chain has TRBV4-1 and TRBJ1-5, with 11 bases identical to TRBD1. CDR3 size: 15 residues. The germline gives CDR1 MGHRA, CDR2 YSYEKL. V dropped 0 bases and J dropped 6; count of bases not matched to a gene: 1. CDR3 loop: CASSQDGQGAQPQHF. The CDR3 DNA reads as TGCGCCAGCAGCCAAGATGGACAGGGGGCTCAGCCCCAGCATTTT.

This chain joins TRBV27 and TRBJ2-1; D not resolved. The V end was cut by 3 bases, the J end by 8 bases, with 14 bases between. Germline CDR1 is MNHEY and CDR2 is SMNVEV (reference sequence). This CDR3 has 14 amino acids. DNA for the CDR3: TGTGCCAGCAGTTTGCCAGCGCGGCGCGATGAGCAGTTCTTC. It yields the protein CASSLPARRDEQFF.

This chain uses TRBV12-3 or TRBV12-4 with TRBJ1-1; D unclear. Between the trimmed V and J ends, which lost 2 bases and 4 bases, there was a span of 5 bases. The CDR3 is made up of 12 amino acids. The CDR3 DNA is TGTGCCAGCAGTTTAAGGGCCACTGAAGCTTTCTTT. Amino acid sequence: CASSLRATEAFF.

The genes are TRBV2 and TRBJ1-5, with D uncertain. Germline V gene lookup returns CDR1 SNHLY and CDR2 FYNNEI. The V end was cut by 1 base, the J end by 0 bases, with 7 bases between. The CDR3 totals 15 residues. CDR3 in amino acids: CASSEVGVSNQPQHF. CDR3 bases: TGTGCCAGCAGTGAAGTTGGGGTTAGCAATCAGCCCCAGCATTTT.

The chain uses TRBV18 and TRBJ1-6, with D hard to call. The length of the CDR3 is 13 residues. V lost 2 bases to trimming and J lost 8 bases, with 7 bases between them. The V gene's germline CDR1 is KGHSH and CDR2 LQKENI. For the CDR3, the DNA is TGTGCCAGCTCACCAGGGAAAGATTCACCCCTCCACTTT. Translated, it gives CASSPGKDSPLHF.

The V call is TRBV6-6, the J call TRBJ1-4, with D hard to call. Germline V gene sequence: CDR1 MNHNY, CDR2 SVGAGI (reference sequence). Trimming left V 0 bases short and J 8 bases short, with 13 bases between. The CDR3 length is 15 residues. Here the CDR3 reads CASSYSGRYSEKLFF. The CDR3 DNA sequence: TGTGCCAGCAGTTACTCGGGCAGGTACAGCGAAAAACTGTTTTTT.

The chain carries TRBV18 and TRBJ1-1; D is unresolved. CDR3 length: 19 residues. Trimming removed 1 base at V and 1 base at J, with 22 bases between. Germline values: CDR1 KGHSH, CDR2 LQKENI. CDR3 nucleotides: TGTGCCAGCTCACCACTCGGCCTTAATGGGATCGGTACGAACACTGAAGCTTTCTTT. It translates to CASSPLGLNGIGTNTEAFF.

The chain couples TRBV7-2 to TRBJ2-5, with D perhaps TRBD2 (6 bases). V lost 6 bases to trimming and J lost 5 bases, with 7 bases between them. Germline-derived CDR1 and CDR2 are SGHTA and FQGNSA. The CDR3 has 11 amino acids. The CDR3 DNA reads as TGTGCCAGCAGGGCGGGGGAGACCCAGTACTTC. Its protein product is CASRAGETQYF.

This clone occurred once. This chain links TRBV6-5 with TRBJ1-1; D remains ambiguous. Deletions cut 6 bases from V and 1 base from J, with 9 bases between. CDR1 and CDR2 from the germline V gene are MNHEY and SVGAGI. CDR3 length equals 13 residues. The CDR3 DNA reads TGTGCCAGCAGACTGACAAGGAACACTGAAGCTTTCTTT. As protein: CASRLTRNTEAFF.

The chain carries TRBV3-1 (or the pseudogene TRBV3-2) and TRBJ1-5, with D possibly matching TRBD1 (5 bases). Deletions cut 1 base from V and 6 bases from J, with 10 bases between. Germline assignment: CDR1 LGHDT and CDR2 YNNKEL (reference sequence). CDR3 length equals 14 residues. In nucleotides, the CDR3 is TGTGCCAGCAGCCAAGGACAGTCTCGTCAGCCCCAGCATTTT. Amino acid sequence: CASSQGQSRQPQHF.

This chain connects TRBV12-3 or TRBV12-4 to TRBJ1-2; perhaps TRBD1 as D (5 bases). The V end lost 3 bases, the J end lost 8 bases, and 13 bases lay between the germline ends. This CDR3 spans 13 amino acids. The CDR3 bases are TGTGCCAGCAGTTTCGGGGGATATGTGGGCTACACCTTC. Translation gives CASSFGGYVGYTF.

The gene calls are TRBV2 and TRBJ2-7, with 10 positions matching TRBD2. Germline CDR1 SNHLY, CDR2 FYNNEI. The CDR3 runs to 13 residues. Trimming took 9 bases from V and 2 from J; bases not matched to a gene: 4. The CDR3 DNA reads as TGTGCCAGTCGGACTAGCGGAGCCTACGAGCAGTACTTC. This sequence encodes CASRTSGAYEQYF.

This sequence joins TRBV27 and TRBJ2-6, with D uncertain. This CDR3 is 14 amino acids long. Germline V gene sequence: CDR1 MNHEY, CDR2 SMNVEV (reference sequence). With 8 bases removed from V and 0 bases from J, the gap between germline ends came to 8 bases. The CDR3 loop is CASRHRSGANVLTF. In DNA, the CDR3 is TGTGCCAGCCGACACCGCTCTGGGGCCAACGTCCTGACTTTC.

The V gene is TRBV6-5, the J gene TRBJ1-1; D is unresolved. Trimming stripped 2 bases from V and 7 bases from J, with 8 bases between. The germline V gene encodes CDR1 MNHEY and CDR2 SVGAGI. The CDR3 consists of 12 residues. This chain's CDR3 is CASSYPPSEAFF. The DNA for the CDR3 is TGTGCCAGCAGTTACCCCCCGAGTGAAGCTTTCTTT.

The rearrangement links TRBV7-9 to TRBJ1-2; no firm D call. V lost 5 bases and J 8 bases, leaving 9 bases between the germline ends. From germline, CDR1 is SEHNR and CDR2 FQNEAQ (reference sequence). The CDR3 sequence is 11 residues long. The CDR3 is CASSLNWGYTF. For the CDR3, the DNA is TGTGCCAGCAGCCTAAACTGGGGCTACACCTTC.

The chain has TRBV4-2 and TRBJ2-7, with TRBD2 matching 7 bases. The CDR3 is 14 residues long. Germline assignment: CDR1 LGHNA and CDR2 YNFKEQ. V shed 1 base, J shed 5 bases, and the junction held 5 bases outside the gene matches. The CDR3 spells CASSQAAGRDEQYF. DNA of the CDR3: TGTGCCAGCAGCCAAGCAGCGGGAAGGGACGAGCAGTACTTC.

The genes are TRBV29-1 and TRBJ2-1, with a tentative D call TRBD1 (6 bases). V was shortened by 4 bases and J by 5 bases, with 9 bases between the two germline ends. The CDR3 has 12 residues. Germline CDR1 SQVTM, CDR2 ANQGSEA. The CDR3 here is CSVGAGDNEQFF. The CDR3 nucleotides are TGCAGCGTTGGAGCAGGGGACAATGAGCAGTTCTTC.

This clone was detected only once. Other nucleotide sequences in the sample specify the same CDR3. This chain uses TRBV20-1 with TRBJ2-3; D unresolved. V was trimmed by 5 bases and J by 3 bases, leaving 6 bases between them. The CDR3 extends over 11 amino acids. Looked up from germline, CDR1 is DFQATT and CDR2 is SNEGSKA (reference sequence). The CDR3 here is CSALLTDTQYF. CDR3 DNA sequence: TGCAGTGCTCTCCTTACAGATACGCAGTATTTT.

Here the CDR3 DNA reads TGTGCCAGTAGTATCGGTGAGAGCAATCAGCCCCAGCATTTT. It is translated as CASSIGESNQPQHF. This chain connects TRBV19 to TRBJ1-5; D is unclear. Germline assignment: CDR1 LNHDA and CDR2 SQIVND (reference sequence). The CDR3 length is 14 residues. The V end was cut by 3 bases, the J end by 1 base, with 7 bases between. The entire variable domain, with the rest obtained from reference TRBV19 and TRBJ1-5, is as follows: DGGITQSPKYLFRKEGQNVTLSCEQNLNHDAMYWYRQDPGQGLRLIYYSQIVNDFQKGDIAEGYSVSREKKESFPLTVTSAQKNPTAFYLCASSIGESNQPQHFGDGTRLSIL.

This chain uses TRBV2 with TRBJ2-7, with D perhaps TRBD2 (5 bases). The germline V gene has CDR1 SNHLY and CDR2 FYNNEI. The V end was cut by 4 bases, the J end by 6 bases, with 16 bases between. The CDR3 loop spans 14 amino acids. CDR3 bases: TGTGCCAGCAGTGTAGAGGGATACTTGAGCGAGCAGTACTTC. Protein sequence: CASSVEGYLSEQYF.